The next 32 T cell receptor beta chains were all read from a single sample in a study of blood T cell repertoires in COVID-19 (dated by TCRdb to 2018 to 2021). The library relied on the immunoSEQ multiplex PCR assay. TCRdb retrieved this table from immuneACCESS and kept in-frame rearrangements only. Not all clones are present; in checked studies, unresolved V genes account for under half, and no reason is known for the remainder. For this sample there are under 250,000 clones; 80% to 85% appear just once. The top ten clonotypes cover 5.2% of the sample. Sequencing was carried out using peripheral blood. Source of these receptors: a woman aged 65 to 85 with COVID-19, enrolled during active disease.

The rearrangement joins TRBV9 to TRBJ2-3, with D perhaps matching TRBD2 (5 bases). Germline lookup yields CDR1 SGDLS and CDR2 YYNGEE. The CDR3 length is 16 residues. V lost 4 bases, J lost 2 bases, and 17 bases lay in between. The CDR3 sequence is CASSPGLQVSTDTQYF. The CDR3 nucleotides are TGTGCCAGCAGCCCAGGACTTCAAGTCTCCACAGATACGCAGTATTTT. The full variable domain, with the rest looked up from reference TRBV9 and TRBJ2-3, is DSGVTQTPKHLITATGQRVTLRCSPRSGDLSVYWYQQSLDQGLQFLIQYYNGEERAKGNILERFSAQQFPDLHSELNLSSLELGDSALYFCASSPGLQVSTDTQYFGPGTRLTVL.

This clone turned up a few times. This chain uses TRBV6-1 with TRBJ1-2; no firm D call. V lost 1 base and J 9 bases, leaving 18 bases between the germline ends. Germline lookup yields CDR1 MNHNS and CDR2 SASEGT. The CDR3 contains 15 residues. This CDR3 reads CASSEGSGWVRRYTF. DNA for the CDR3: TGTGCCAGCAGTGAAGGCTCGGGGTGGGTCAGGCGCTACACCTTC.

This chain connects TRBV28 to TRBJ2-7; a weak D match, TRBD2 (6 bases). CDR3 length equals 15 residues. V was clipped by 6 bases and J by 4 bases, with 19 bases between them. The germline V gene encodes CDR1 MDHEN and CDR2 SYDVKM. This CDR3 reads CASSSRSGTPYEQYF. In DNA, the CDR3 is TGTGCCAGCAGCTCAAGGTCCGGGACTCCTTACGAGCAGTACTTC.

The chain links TRBV5-5 to TRBJ2-3; D perhaps matches TRBD2 (5 bases). The CDR3 sequence is 15 residues long. The germline gives CDR1 SGHKS, CDR2 YYEKEE (reference sequence). V lost 1 base to trimming and J lost 1 base, with 10 bases between them. CDR3 region: CASSLWAGGTDTQYF. Written as DNA, the CDR3 is TGTGCCAGCAGCTTGTGGGCCGGGGGCACAGATACGCAGTATTTT.

The chain has TRBV10-3 and TRBJ1-2; weak D call: TRBD1 (5 bases). The germline CDR1 and CDR2 sequences are ENHRY and SYGVKD. The ends were cut back, 10 bases at V and 2 bases at J, with 20 bases in the middle. This CDR3 is 15 amino acids long. CDR3 amino acids: CATAPLMTANYGYTF. The CDR3 DNA is TGTGCCACGGCGCCCCTCATGACAGCGAACTATGGCTACACCTTC.

V is TRBV4-1 and J is TRBJ2-1; 8 bases align to TRBD2. V was pared by 7 bases and J by 6 bases, with 17 bases of the junction left unmatched. The CDR3 length is 17 residues. The germline CDR1 and CDR2 sequences are MGHRA and YSYEKL. The CDR3 DNA reads as TGCGCCAGCACCGCCAAGGGGGTAGCGGGAAAAAGCAATGAGCAGTTCTTC. Encoded protein: CASTAKGVAGKSNEQFF.

CDR3 coding DNA: TGTGCCAGCAGCTTAGGAGGTCCCACCGGGGAGCTGTTTTTT. It is translated as CASSLGGPTGELFF. The J gene is TRBJ2-2, the V gene TRBV11-3; the D is unclear. The ends were cut back, 1 base at V and 4 bases at J, with 7 bases in the middle. The CDR3 contains 14 residues. Germline V gives CDR1 SGHNT, CDR2 YENEEA.

The V and J genes are TRBV7-9 and TRBJ2-5; no firm D call. The ends were cut back, 5 bases at V and 5 bases at J, with 12 bases in the middle. Germline loops: CDR1 SEHNR, CDR2 FQNEAQ (reference sequence). This CDR3 has 13 amino acids. CDR3 amino acids: CASSPTPAETQYF. CDR3 sequence (DNA): TGTGCCAGCAGCCCGACTCCGGCCGAGACCCAGTACTTC. The full variable domain, completed using reference TRBV7-9 and TRBJ2-5, is DTGVSQNPRHKITKRGQNVTFRCDPISEHNRLYWYRQTLGQGPEFLTYFQNEAQLEKSRLLSDRFSAERPKGSFSTLEIQRTEQGDSAMYLCASSPTPAETQYFGPGTRLLVL.

The chain combines TRBV6-1 with TRBJ2-1; D call uncertain. The germline CDR1 and CDR2 sequences are MNHNS and SASEGT. The V end was cut by 0 bases, the J end by 3 bases, with 6 bases between. The CDR3 has 14 residues. The CDR3 loop reads CASSEALGYNEQFF. DNA of the CDR3: TGTGCCAGCAGTGAAGCTCTCGGCTACAATGAGCAGTTCTTC.

This clone was observed a handful of times. The chain joins TRBV18 to TRBJ1-5, with TRBD1 as a possible D gene (6 bases). This CDR3 has 16 amino acids. From germline, CDR1 is KGHSH and CDR2 LQKENI. Trimming took off 4 bases at V and 2 bases at J, with 15 bases between the two ends. The CDR3 here is CASSRDTGRGNQPQHF. The CDR3 nucleotides are TGTGCCAGCTCACGGGACACTGGTAGAGGCAATCAGCCCCAGCATTTT.

CDR3 region: CASSQTTGNYGYTF. The CDR3, as DNA: TGTGCCAGCAGCCAGACGACAGGGAACTATGGCTACACCTTC. V is TRBV14 and J is TRBJ1-2, with TRBD1 matching 7 bases. V was clipped by 3 bases and J by 2 bases; unmatched bases: 3. Germline assignment: CDR1 SGHDN and CDR2 FVKESK. CDR3 length: 14 residues.

This clone was counted once. The chain has TRBV7-2 and TRBJ2-1; D gene unclear. CDR1 SGHTA and CDR2 FQGNSA come from the germline V gene. V was shortened by 1 base and J by 4 bases, with 5 bases between the two germline ends. This CDR3 has 13 residues. The CDR3 sequence is CASSLGQYNEQFF. The DNA for the CDR3 is TGTGCCAGCAGCTTAGGGCAGTACAATGAGCAGTTCTTC.

This clone was picked up a small number of times. The V gene is TRBV18, the J gene TRBJ2-7; D is perhaps TRBD2 (5 bases). There are 13 residues in the CDR3. With 2 bases removed from V and 3 bases from J, the gap between germline ends came to 8 bases. From germline, CDR1 is KGHSH and CDR2 LQKENI. CDR3 residues: CASSPGLIYEQYF. The CDR3 DNA reads TGTGCCAGCTCACCAGGACTTATCTACGAGCAGTACTTC.

Only one count was recorded for this clone. V gene TRBV6-2 or TRBV6-3 combines with J gene TRBJ2-5; D perhaps matches TRBD2 (5 bases). Trimming left V 2 bases short and J 0 bases short, with 10 bases between. The germline gives CDR1 MNHEY, CDR2 SVGEGT. This CDR3 is built from 15 residues. The CDR3 nucleotides are TGTGCCAGCAGTTACGCGCGGGTCTACCAAGAGACCCAGTACTTC. Protein sequence: CASSYARVYQETQYF.

The CDR3 here is CASSLAGDSPLHF. For the CDR3, the DNA is TGCGCCAGCAGCTTGGCCGGTGATTCACCCCTCCACTTT. The chain uses TRBV5-1 and TRBJ1-6; no clear D gene. Per germline, CDR1 SGHRS and CDR2 YFSETQ. This CDR3 is 13 amino acids long. V lost 0 bases and J lost 8, with 6 bases in between.

The chain joins TRBV29-1 to TRBJ1-1, with D perhaps TRBD1 (6 bases). The CDR3 sequence is 14 residues long. Germline CDR1 is SQVTM and CDR2 is ANQGSEA. V shed 4 bases and J shed 6 bases, with 18 bases lying between them. The CDR3 nucleotides are TGCAGCGTTGCGATACAGGGCGTATTAGCTGAAGCTTTCTTT. Translated: CSVAIQGVLAEAFF.

This clone was seen only once. V usage is TRBV5-8 and J usage is TRBJ2-5, with 12 bases aligning to TRBD2. Trimming took 4 bases from V and 5 from J; bases not matched to a gene: 12. The CDR3 extends over 17 amino acids. From germline, CDR1 is SGHTS and CDR2 YDEGEE. DNA of the CDR3: TGTGCCAGCAGCCTATATAGACTAGCGGGAGTCTCGGAGACCCAGTACTTC. Residues: CASSLYRLAGVSETQYF.

The V gene is TRBV9, the J gene TRBJ2-3; perhaps TRBD1 as D (5 bases). Germline CDR1 SGDLS, CDR2 YYNGEE. There are 14 residues in the CDR3. Trimming removed 4 bases from V and 0 bases from J, with 9 bases in between. DNA of the CDR3: TGTGCCAGCAGCCCCAGGGAAAGCACAGATACGCAGTATTTT. It codes for CASSPRESTDTQYF.

The sample holds one count of this clone. The genes are TRBV27 and TRBJ2-3; a possible D gene is TRBD1 (5 bases). The germline V and J ends were trimmed by 3 bases and 0 bases, with 13 bases remaining between them. CDR3 length equals 16 residues. Germline-derived CDR1 and CDR2 are MNHEY and SMNVEV (reference sequence). CDR3 bases: TGTGCCAGCAGTTTGGGGCCTGCCGTGAGCACAGATACGCAGTATTTT. It is translated as CASSLGPAVSTDTQYF.

The chain recombines TRBV29-1 with TRBJ2-4; TRBD1 aligns across 7 bases. With 6 bases clipped from V and 9 bases from J, the junction kept 11 bases outside the gene matches. This CDR3 has 13 amino acids. Germline V gene sequence: CDR1 SQVTM, CDR2 ANQGSEA. CDR3 residues: CSVLNRQGAIQYF. In nucleotides, the CDR3 is TGCAGCGTCCTAAACCGACAGGGAGCCATTCAGTACTTC.

The J gene is TRBJ2-3, the V gene TRBV7-2, with D unclear. This CDR3 is 15 amino acids long. V was shortened by 2 bases and J by 0 bases, with 9 bases between the two germline ends. Per germline, CDR1 SGHTA and CDR2 FQGNSA. The CDR3 region has the DNA TGTGCCAGCAGCTTAAGGAGCGCTAGCACAGATACGCAGTATTTT. As protein: CASSLRSASTDTQYF. Combining the CDR3 with reference TRBV7-2 and TRBJ2-3 gives the whole variable domain GAGVSQSPSNKVTEKGKDVELRCDPISGHTALYWYRQSLGQGLEFLIYFQGNSAPDKSGLPSDRFSAERTGGSVSTLTIQRTQQEDSAVYLCASSLRSASTDTQYFGPGTRLTVL.

This chain connects TRBV7-2 to TRBJ2-5; D ambiguous. V was shortened by 5 bases and J by 1 base, with 11 bases between the two germline ends. CDR1 is SGHTA, CDR2 FQGNSA, per germline. This CDR3 is 14 amino acids long. CDR3 sequence (DNA): TGTGCCAGCAGCCGCGTCTACCTCCAAGAGACCCAGTACTTC. This translates into CASSRVYLQETQYF.

This clone was counted once. The chain links TRBV27 to TRBJ1-2; D is unclear. This CDR3 has 13 residues. Trimming shortened V by 3 bases and J by 7 bases, and 12 bases separated the two germline ends. CDR1 is MNHEY and CDR2 is SMNVEV in the germline V gene (reference sequence). The DNA for the CDR3 is TGTGCCAGCAGTTTCGGGGTGTTTAGTGGCTACACCTTC. Amino acid sequence: CASSFGVFSGYTF.

This chain links TRBV9 with TRBJ2-3, with TRBD2 identical over 13 bases. The CDR3 is made up of 18 amino acids. J gave up 6 bases and V 2 bases, and 12 bases lay outside the gene matches. Germline V gene lookup returns CDR1 SGDLS and CDR2 YYNGEE. Written as DNA, the CDR3 is TGTGCCAGCAGCGTCATCTTCTCTGGACTAGCGGGAGAGGATACGCAGTATTTT. The encoded protein is CASSVIFSGLAGEDTQYF. The full variable domain, completed using reference TRBV9 and TRBJ2-3, is DSGVTQTPKHLITATGQRVTLRCSPRSGDLSVYWYQQSLDQGLQFLIQYYNGEERAKGNILERFSAQQFPDLHSELNLSSLELGDSALYFCASSVIFSGLAGEDTQYFGPGTRLTVL.

This sequence joins TRBV28 and TRBJ1-4, with D possibly TRBD1 on 5 matching bases. V lost 6 bases to trimming and J lost 10 bases, with 15 bases between them. The CDR3 runs to 13 residues. Germline loops: CDR1 MDHEN, CDR2 SYDVKM. The chain's CDR3 is CASRQQGGGKLFF. DNA of the CDR3: TGTGCCAGCAGGCAACAAGGCGGGGGAAAACTGTTTTTT.

The chain recombines TRBV3-1 (or the pseudogene TRBV3-2) with TRBJ2-2; 12 positions match TRBD2. Germline V CDR1 and CDR2: LGHDT, YNNKEL (reference sequence). This CDR3 has 15 amino acids. J was trimmed by 5 bases and V by 4 bases; bases with no gene match: 2. The DNA of the CDR3 is TGTGCCAGCAGCCTAGGACTAGCGGGGACCGGGGAGCTGTTTTTT. Protein product: CASSLGLAGTGELFF.

This rearrangement joins TRBV18 to TRBJ1-5, with TRBD1 identical over 10 bases. This CDR3 contains 13 residues. V was pared by 8 bases and J by 6 bases, with 4 bases of the junction left unmatched. Germline V CDR1 and CDR2: KGHSH, LQKENI. In nucleotides, the CDR3 is TGTGCCAGCACCCGGACAGGGGGTCAGCCCCAGCATTTT. This translates into CASTRTGGQPQHF.

This chain joins TRBV7-2 and TRBJ2-1, with 9 nucleotides matching TRBD2. From germline, CDR1 is SGHTA and CDR2 FQGNSA. The V gene end was trimmed by 3 bases and the J gene end by 9 bases; junction bases not matched to a gene: 18. The CDR3 contains 18 residues. CDR3 nucleotide sequence: TGTGCCAGCAGCTTTAGAACTAGCGGGCTTTTTACCGGGGCTGAGCAGTTCTTC. Residues: CASSFRTSGLFTGAEQFF.

The V and J genes are TRBV7-8 and TRBJ2-7; D is perhaps TRBD1 (6 bases). The CDR3 loop spans 14 amino acids. Germline V gene data show CDR1 as SGHVS and CDR2 as FQNEAQ. V was trimmed by 3 bases and J by 4 bases, leaving 13 bases between them. CDR3 in amino acids: CASSFSGARYEQYF. The CDR3 coding sequence is TGTGCCAGCAGCTTCTCAGGGGCTCGGTACGAGCAGTACTTC.

CDR3 in DNA: TGTGCCTGGGGAGATATTAGAGAGGAGCAGTACTTC. This gives the protein CAWGDIREEQYF. The chain carries TRBV30 and TRBJ2-7; no clear D gene. V was shortened by 5 bases and J by 7 bases, with 15 bases between the two germline ends. CDR1 GTSNPN and CDR2 SVGIG come from the germline V gene (reference sequence). The CDR3 is 12 residues long.

This chain uses TRBV15 with TRBJ2-1, with a possible D match to TRBD2 (5 bases). The CDR3 runs to 13 residues. From germline, CDR1 is LNHNV and CDR2 YYDKDF (reference sequence). V was cut by 5 bases and J by 9 bases, with 14 bases left in between. The CDR3 sequence: CATSPEGFGEQFF. For the CDR3, the DNA is TGTGCCACCAGCCCAGAGGGTTTCGGTGAGCAGTTCTTC.

The chain carries TRBV29-1 and TRBJ1-1; D is unclear. Trimming took 3 bases from V and 1 from J, leaving 6 bases between them. This CDR3 is 12 amino acids long. Germline CDR1 reads SQVTM; CDR2 reads ANQGSEA. In nucleotides, the CDR3 is TGCAGCGTTGATAGCTCGAACACTGAAGCTTTCTTT. Translation: CSVDSSNTEAFF.